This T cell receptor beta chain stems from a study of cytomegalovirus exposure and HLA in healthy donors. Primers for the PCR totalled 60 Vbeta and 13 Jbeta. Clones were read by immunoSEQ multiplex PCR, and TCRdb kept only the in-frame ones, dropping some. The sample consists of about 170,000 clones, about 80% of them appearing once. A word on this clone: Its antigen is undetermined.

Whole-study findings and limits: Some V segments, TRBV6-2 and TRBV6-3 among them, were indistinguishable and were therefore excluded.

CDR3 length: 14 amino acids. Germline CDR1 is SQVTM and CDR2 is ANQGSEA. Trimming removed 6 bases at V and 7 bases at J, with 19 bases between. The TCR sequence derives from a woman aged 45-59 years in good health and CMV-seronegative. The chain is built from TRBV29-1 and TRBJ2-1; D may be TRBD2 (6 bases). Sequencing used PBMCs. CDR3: CSVPRGAEANEQFF. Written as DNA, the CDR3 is TGCAGCGTCCCCCGCGGGGCGGAGGCGAATGAGCAGTTCTTC.